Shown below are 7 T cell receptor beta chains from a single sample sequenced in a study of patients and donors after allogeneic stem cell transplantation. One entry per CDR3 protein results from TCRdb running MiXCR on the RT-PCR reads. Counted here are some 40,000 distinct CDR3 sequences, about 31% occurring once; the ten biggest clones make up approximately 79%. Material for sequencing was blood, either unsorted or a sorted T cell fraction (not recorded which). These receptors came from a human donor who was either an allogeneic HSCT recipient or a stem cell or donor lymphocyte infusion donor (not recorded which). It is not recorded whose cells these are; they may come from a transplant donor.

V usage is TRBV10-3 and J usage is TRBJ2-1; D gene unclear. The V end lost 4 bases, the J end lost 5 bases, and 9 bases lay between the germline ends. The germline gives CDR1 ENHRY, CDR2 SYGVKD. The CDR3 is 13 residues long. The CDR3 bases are TGTGCCATCAGTGCCCTGGACCACAATGAGCAGTTCTTC. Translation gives CAISALDHNEQFF.

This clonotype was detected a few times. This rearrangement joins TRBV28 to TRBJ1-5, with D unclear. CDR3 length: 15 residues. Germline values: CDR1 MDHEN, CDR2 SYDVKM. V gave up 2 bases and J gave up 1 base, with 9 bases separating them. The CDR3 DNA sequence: TGTGCCAGCAGTTTAAGTGCGGGGAGCAATCAGCCCCAGCATTTT. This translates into CASSLSAGSNQPQHF.

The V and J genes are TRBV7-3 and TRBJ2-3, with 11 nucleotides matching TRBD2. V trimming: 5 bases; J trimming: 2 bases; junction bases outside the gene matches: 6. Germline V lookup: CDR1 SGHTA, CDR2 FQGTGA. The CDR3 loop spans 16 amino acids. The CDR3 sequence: CASSPGTSGNTDTQYF. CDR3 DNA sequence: TGTGCCAGCAGCCCTGGGACTAGCGGAAACACAGATACGCAGTATTTT. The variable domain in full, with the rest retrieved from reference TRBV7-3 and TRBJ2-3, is GAGVSQTPSNKVTEKGKYVELRCDPISGHTALYWYRQSLGQGPEFLIYFQGTGAADDSGLPNDRFFAVRPEGSVSTLKIQRTERGDSAVYLCASSPGTSGNTDTQYFGPGTRLTVL.

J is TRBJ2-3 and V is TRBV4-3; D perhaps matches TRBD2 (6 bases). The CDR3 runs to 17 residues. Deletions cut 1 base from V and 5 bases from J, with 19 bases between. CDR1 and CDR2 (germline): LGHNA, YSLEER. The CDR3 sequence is CASSQVREGGTGDTQYF. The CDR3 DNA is TGCGCCAGCAGCCAAGTAAGGGAAGGCGGGACTGGAGATACGCAGTATTTT.

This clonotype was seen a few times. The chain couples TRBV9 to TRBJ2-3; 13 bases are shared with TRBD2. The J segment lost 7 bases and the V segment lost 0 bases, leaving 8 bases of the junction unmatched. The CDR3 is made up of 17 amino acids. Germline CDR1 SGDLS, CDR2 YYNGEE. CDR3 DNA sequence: TGTGCCAGCAGCGTAGGGATAGGACTAGCGGGAGAATATACGCAGTATTTT. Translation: CASSVGIGLAGEYTQYF.

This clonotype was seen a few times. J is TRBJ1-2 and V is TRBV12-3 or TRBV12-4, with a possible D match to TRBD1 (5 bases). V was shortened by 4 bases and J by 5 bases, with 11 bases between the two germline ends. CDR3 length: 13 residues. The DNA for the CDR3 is TGTGCCAGCAGTTGGGGGGTAGAGTATGGCTACACCTTC. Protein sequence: CASSWGVEYGYTF.

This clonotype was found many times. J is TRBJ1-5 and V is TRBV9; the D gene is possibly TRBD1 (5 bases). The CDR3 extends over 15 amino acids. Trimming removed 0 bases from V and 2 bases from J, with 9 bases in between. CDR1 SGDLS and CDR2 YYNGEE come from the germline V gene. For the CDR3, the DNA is TGTGCCAGCAGCGTAGGAAGGGGTCGCAATCAGCCCCAGCATTTT. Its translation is CASSVGRGRNQPQHF. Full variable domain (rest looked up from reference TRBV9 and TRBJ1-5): DSGVTQTPKHLITATGQRVTLRCSPRSGDLSVYWYQQSLDQGLQFLIQYYNGEERAKGNILERFSAQQFPDLHSELNLSSLELGDSALYFCASSVGRGRNQPQHFGDGTRLSIL.